Below, 26 T cell receptor beta chains from the same sample are listed, as sequenced in a study of radiation and T cells in renal cell carcinoma. The treatment: 15 Gy SBRT to primary tumor, nephrectomy 4 weeks later. Clones were sequenced by immunoSEQ multiplex PCR, and TCRdb holds only the in-frame ones, with some missing. The sample lists fewer than 15,000 clones, around 30% occurring once. The material was tumor tissue, obtained from a patient whose treatment included radiotherapy and nephrectomy. These receptors all stem from a man in his sixties with renal cell carcinoma.

The chain employs TRBV19 and TRBJ2-1; no clear D gene. The CDR3 is made up of 14 amino acids. Trimming shortened V by 3 bases and J by 5 bases, and 11 bases separated the two germline ends. Germline-derived CDR1 and CDR2 are LNHDA and SQIVND (reference sequence). The CDR3 DNA is TGTGCCAGTAGTATCGATCCGTCCCACAATGAGCAGTTCTTC. This encodes CASSIDPSHNEQFF.

The chain employs TRBV7-2 and TRBJ1-1; D uncertain. The CDR3 covers 15 residues. Germline CDR1 is SGHTA and CDR2 is FQGNSA. Trimming removed 2 bases from V and 0 bases from J, with 10 bases in between. CDR3 sequence reads: CASSLSLTVNTEAFF. CDR3 nucleotides: TGTGCCAGCAGCTTATCCTTGACTGTGAACACTGAAGCTTTCTTT.

This clone has only a few counts. V is TRBV5-1 and J is TRBJ2-1, with 10 bases that match TRBD2. Germline trimming cut 1 base from V and 3 bases from J; bases unmatched to any gene: 4. This CDR3 has 16 residues. Germline assignment: CDR1 SGHRS and CDR2 YFSETQ. The CDR3 loop reads CASSLRLAGVYNEQFF. The CDR3 nucleotides read TGCGCCAGCAGCTTGAGGCTAGCGGGGGTCTACAATGAGCAGTTCTTC. Drawing the rest from reference TRBV5-1 and TRBJ2-1, the complete variable domain is KAGVTQTPRYLIKTRGQQVTLSCSPISGHRSVSWYQQTPGQGLQFLFEYFSETQRNKGNFPGRFSGRQFSNSRSEMNVSTLELGDSALYLCASSLRLAGVYNEQFFGPGTRLTVL.

This clone was recorded a few times. The V call is TRBV15, the J call TRBJ2-5; 11 positions agree with TRBD1. Per the germline V gene, CDR1 is LNHNV and CDR2 is YYDKDF (reference sequence). The CDR3 sequence is 14 residues long. The junction had 2 bases not matched to a gene; V was cut back by 3 bases and J by 5 bases. The CDR3 DNA follows: TGTGCCACCAGCAGGGACAGGGGGCCTGAGACCCAGTACTTC. Its protein is CATSRDRGPETQYF.

CDR3 sequence (DNA): TGCGCCAGCAGCGGACTAGCGGGTATCAGCACAGATACGCAGTATTTT. Protein sequence: CASSGLAGISTDTQYF. The chain combines TRBV5-1 with TRBJ2-3, with 11 bases identical to TRBD2. The germline V gene has CDR1 SGHRS and CDR2 YFSETQ. The trim removed 4 bases at V and 0 bases at J, leaving 4 bases unmatched. The CDR3 sequence is 16 residues long.

This clone was seen a few times. Sequence at one end of the junction differs from germline and may be a read error. The chain uses TRBV6-1 and TRBJ2-4; 7 bases map to TRBD1. This CDR3 is 13 amino acids long. Germline V gene lookup returns CDR1 MNHNS and CDR2 SASEGT. CDR3 DNA: TGTGCCAGCAGTGAAATAAGGGACAGCTCCGGGCACTTC. Its protein product is CASSEIRDSSGHF.

In this sample, this clone turned up once. The chain combines TRBV29-1 with TRBJ1-1, with TRBD1 matching 9 bases. The CDR3 contains 13 residues. V shed 3 bases, J shed 6 bases, and the junction held 5 bases outside the gene matches. The germline V gene has CDR1 SQVTM and CDR2 ANQGSEA. The CDR3 loop is CSVERGQGAEAFF. The CDR3 nucleotides read TGCAGCGTTGAGAGGGGACAGGGCGCTGAAGCTTTCTTT.

The chain has TRBV11-3 and TRBJ2-1; possibly TRBD2 for D (7 bases). This CDR3 has 13 amino acids. Germline assignment: CDR1 SGHNT and CDR2 YENEEA. The ends were cut back, 7 bases at V and 10 bases at J, with 17 bases in the middle. This chain's CDR3 is CASTPMRGGEQFF. For the CDR3, the DNA is TGTGCCAGCACCCCTATGAGGGGGGGAGAGCAGTTCTTC.

Judged by abundance, this clone is medium-sized. This chain joins TRBV18 and TRBJ1-1; D might be TRBD1 (6 bases). V gave up 5 bases and J gave up 0 bases, with 19 bases separating them. Per the germline V gene, CDR1 is KGHSH and CDR2 is LQKENI. This CDR3 is 17 amino acids long. Here the CDR3 DNA reads TGTGCCAGCTCAACAACCGGGACAAGAGTTCTGAACACTGAAGCTTTCTTT. It specifies CASSTTGTRVLNTEAFF.

A few counts support this clone. This sequence joins TRBV4-3 and TRBJ1-1; D gene uncertain. Trimming stripped 4 bases from V and 8 bases from J, with 17 bases between. CDR3 size: 14 residues. From germline, CDR1 is LGHNA and CDR2 YSLEER. The CDR3 region has the DNA TGCGCCAGCAGCCCCTCTGCCAAGGCGGGCGAAGCTTTCTTT. It encodes CASSPSAKAGEAFF.

The chain combines TRBV6-1 with TRBJ2-1; D is ambiguous. The CDR3 has 14 amino acids. Trimming pared 6 bases from V and 0 bases from J, leaving 9 bases between. Germline CDR1 MNHNS, CDR2 SASEGT. The CDR3 DNA follows: TGTGCCAGCAGGACCGGATCCTCCTACAATGAGCAGTTCTTC. This gives the protein CASRTGSSYNEQFF.

Many counts were recorded for this clone. The V gene is TRBV6-6, the J gene TRBJ1-2; D not resolved. Germline CDR1 is MNHNY and CDR2 is SVGAGI (reference sequence). The CDR3 contains 14 residues. Trimming cost V 8 bases and J 7 bases, with 20 bases left between them. This CDR3 reads CASSIETGSAGYTF. The CDR3 coding sequence is TGTGCCAGCTCCATAGAGACGGGGTCTGCTGGCTACACCTTC.

This clone ranks as medium-sized (0.01 to 0.1%). V and J are TRBV29-1 and TRBJ1-2, with D possibly TRBD1 on 5 matching bases. The CDR3 is 15 residues long. Germline CDR1 SQVTM, CDR2 ANQGSEA. V was clipped by 6 bases and J by 2 bases, with 19 bases between them. The CDR3 DNA follows: TGCAGCGTGTCGACCGGGACGGCCACGAACTATGGCTACACCTTC. Protein product: CSVSTGTATNYGYTF.

This clone has just a few counts. The chain carries TRBV9 and TRBJ1-1; D uncertain. Per the germline V gene, CDR1 is SGDLS and CDR2 is YYNGEE. The CDR3 loop spans 14 amino acids. V lost 0 bases to trimming and J lost 7 bases, with 13 bases between them. Here the CDR3 reads CASSVGPGMNEAFF. CDR3 in DNA: TGTGCCAGCAGCGTAGGCCCGGGGATGAATGAAGCTTTCTTT.

This clone qualifies as large (0.1 to 1%). The chain joins TRBV20-1 to TRBJ2-7; D is unresolved. The CDR3 runs to 11 residues. Between the trimmed V and J ends, which lost 2 bases and 2 bases, there was a span of 4 bases. Per germline, CDR1 DFQATT and CDR2 SNEGSKA (reference sequence). CDR3 region: CSARYTYEQYF. The CDR3 DNA reads TGCAGTGCTAGATATACCTACGAGCAGTACTTC.

The rearrangement uses TRBV5-1 and TRBJ1-1; the match to TRBD1 covers 7 bases. Germline V lookup: CDR1 SGHRS, CDR2 YFSETQ. The CDR3 has 14 residues. V dropped 3 bases and J dropped 1; count of bases not matched to a gene: 3. The chain's CDR3 is CASSSRTGNTEAFF. The CDR3 DNA reads TGCGCCAGCAGCTCCCGGACAGGGAACACTGAAGCTTTCTTT.

V gene TRBV6-5 combines with J gene TRBJ1-1, with 7 bases that match TRBD1. Germline CDR1 reads MNHEY; CDR2 reads SVGAGI. The CDR3 spans 16 residues. After removal of 2 bases from V and 0 bases from J, the junction contained 6 bases not matched to a gene. CDR3 protein: CASSYDTGTVNTEAFF. DNA for the CDR3: TGTGCCAGCAGTTACGATACCGGGACAGTGAACACTGAAGCTTTCTTT.

In its sample, this clone was seen a few times. The chain recombines TRBV7-7 with TRBJ2-2; D not certain. Germline V gene data show CDR1 as SSHAT and CDR2 as FNYEAQ (reference sequence). Trimming cost V 6 bases and J 0 bases, with 2 bases left between them. The CDR3 runs to 12 residues. DNA for the CDR3: TGTGCCAGCAGACCGAACACCGGGGAGCTGTTTTTT. Residues: CASRPNTGELFF.

By share, this clone counts as medium-sized. The rearrangement uses TRBV7-2 and TRBJ2-7; 8 bases are a match to TRBD1. There are 13 residues in the CDR3. The V gene's germline CDR1 is SGHTA and CDR2 FQGNSA. With 1 base clipped from V and 9 bases from J, the junction kept 5 bases outside the gene matches. CDR3 bases: TGTGCCAGCAGCTTAGGGGACAGGAGACCGCAGTACTTC. It specifies CASSLGDRRPQYF.

The chain recombines TRBV6-5 with TRBJ1-5; 8 bases are shared with TRBD1. Germline trimming cut 6 bases from V and 4 bases from J; bases unmatched to any gene: 2. CDR1 and CDR2 (germline): MNHEY, SVGAGI. CDR3 length equals 13 residues. The CDR3, as DNA: TGTGCCAGCAGAAGGACAGGGAATCAGCCCCAGCATTTT. It translates to CASRRTGNQPQHF.

V gene TRBV4-2 combines with J gene TRBJ2-3, with TRBD1 matching 9 bases. This CDR3 region has 19 residues. The V gene's germline CDR1 is LGHNA and CDR2 YNFKEQ. Unmatched junction bases numbered 14, after V lost 4 bases and J lost 0 bases. The DNA of the CDR3 is TGTGCCAGCAGCCCCCGGGACAGGGAAAGGTCTGCTAGCACAGATACGCAGTATTTT. Translating it yields CASSPRDRERSASTDTQYF.

This clone has more than one count but fewer than ten. The rearrangement uses TRBV30 and TRBJ2-5, with TRBD2 matching 8 bases. Germline V gene sequence: CDR1 GTSNPN, CDR2 SVGIG (reference sequence). Trimming at V came to 3 bases and at J to 7 bases, leaving 7 bases not matched to a gene. The CDR3 is 13 amino acids. This chain's CDR3 is CAWRGSGVGTQYF. CDR3 in DNA: TGTGCCTGGAGGGGTAGCGGGGTGGGGACCCAGTACTTC.

At least ten counts were recorded for this clone. The chain combines TRBV5-1 with TRBJ1-1, with 8 bases fitting TRBD1. V was pared by 2 bases and J by 4 bases, with 7 bases of the junction left unmatched. The CDR3 covers 15 residues. Germline V gives CDR1 SGHRS, CDR2 YFSETQ. The CDR3 coding sequence is TGCGCCAGCAGCTTCCAGACAGGGGTGAGCACTGAAGCTTTCTTT. Its protein product is CASSFQTGVSTEAFF.

CDR3 sequence: CASSQGASGWTYTNYGYTF. In DNA, the CDR3 is TGCGCCAGCAGCCAAGGGGCCAGCGGGTGGACCTATACTAACTATGGCTACACCTTC. The J gene is TRBJ1-2, the V gene TRBV4-3; D gene ambiguous. Trimming stripped 1 base from V and 0 bases from J, with 21 bases between. Germline CDR1 and CDR2: LGHNA and YSLEER. This CDR3 region has 19 residues.

The chain carries TRBV29-1 and TRBJ1-2; TRBD1 aligns across 7 bases. After removal of 1 base from V and 6 bases from J, the junction contained 2 bases not matched to a gene. The CDR3 consists of 12 residues. Germline V gene sequence: CDR1 SQVTM, CDR2 ANQGSEA. The CDR3 spells CSVEGGGNGYTF. The CDR3 coding sequence is TGCAGCGTTGAAGGAGGGGGCAATGGCTACACCTTC.

The chain couples TRBV28 to TRBJ2-7; TRBD1 is a possible D gene (8 bases). This CDR3 contains 17 residues. Deletions cut 10 bases from V and 2 bases from J, with 27 bases between. The germline V gene has CDR1 MDHEN and CDR2 SYDVKM. The CDR3 coding sequence is TGTGCCACCAGACAGGGGAGGGGGCGGCACCTTCCCTACGAGCAGTACGTC. It codes for CATRQGRGRHLPYEQYV.